Each of the 30 T cell receptor beta chains below was sequenced from the same sample in a study of shared clonotypes between healthy human individuals. Only in-frame clones appear in the TCRdb table, and some are missing; sequencing was by immunoSEQ multiplex PCR. The sample records 2,100,000 or so clones, around 95% being singletons. Sequenced material: naive CD4+ T cells sorted from blood. Subset described: CD45RA+ positively selected. The source is a man between 18 and 35 years old in good health.

The chain joins TRBV11-2 to TRBJ2-3; D unresolved. Germline V gene lookup returns CDR1 SGHAT and CDR2 FQNNGV. This CDR3 has 13 residues. Trimming took off 0 bases at V and 8 bases at J, with 9 bases between the two ends. The CDR3 DNA reads TGTGCCAGCAGCTTAGATTATCGCGGTACGCAGTATTTT. Residues: CASSLDYRGTQYF.

V usage is TRBV4-3 and J usage is TRBJ1-5; 7 nucleotides agree with TRBD1. This CDR3 has 19 amino acids. Trimming at V came to 0 bases and at J to 4 bases, leaving 15 bases not matched to a gene. Germline lookup yields CDR1 LGHNA and CDR2 YSLEER. For the CDR3, the DNA is TGCGCCAGCAGCCAAGAAGGAGACAGGGATGGGGAGGTTAATCAGCCCCAGCATTTT. Its protein is CASSQEGDRDGEVNQPQHF.

The chain couples TRBV5-1 to TRBJ1-6, with 9 nucleotides matching TRBD1. The V and J ends lost 4 bases and 10 bases, in that order; junction bases with no gene match: 9. Germline-derived CDR1 and CDR2 are SGHRS and YFSETQ. The CDR3 contains 15 residues. CDR3 in amino acids: CASSRTGDAGSPLHF. The CDR3 coding sequence is TGCGCCAGCAGCCGGACAGGGGATGCTGGATCACCCCTCCACTTT.

V and J are TRBV5-4 and TRBJ2-7, with 7 bases aligning to TRBD2. In germline, CDR1 is SGHNT, CDR2 YYREEE (reference sequence). The CDR3 totals 14 residues. V lost 4 bases to trimming and J lost 5 bases; unmatched junction nucleotides: 9. The CDR3 sequence: CASSPSGGLNEQYF. DNA of the CDR3: TGTGCCAGCAGCCCTTCGGGAGGTTTAAACGAGCAGTACTTC.

A single count supports this clone. This sample includes further DNA sequences coding for the same CDR3. The V gene is TRBV28, the J gene TRBJ1-1; D is ambiguous. Trimming stripped 7 bases from V and 2 bases from J, with 11 bases between. CDR3 length: 13 amino acids. The germline V gene encodes CDR1 MDHEN and CDR2 SYDVKM. The CDR3 is CASKGERNTEAFF. CDR3 DNA: TGTGCCAGCAAGGGTGAAAGAAACACTGAAGCTTTCTTT.

J is TRBJ1-4 and V is TRBV28; tentative D call: TRBD1 (5 bases). V lost 3 bases and J lost 4, with 9 bases in between. The CDR3 covers 14 residues. Germline CDR1 MDHEN, CDR2 SYDVKM. CDR3 sequence (DNA): TGTGCCAGCAGTTTTGGGCAGGGTAATGAAAAACTGTTTTTT. Translating it yields CASSFGQGNEKLFF.

J is TRBJ2-3 and V is TRBV30; D might be TRBD2 (6 bases). There are 18 residues in the CDR3. The V and J ends lost 0 bases and 5 bases respectively, with 24 bases between them. CDR1 GTSNPN and CDR2 SVGIG come from the germline V gene (reference sequence). The CDR3 DNA reads TGTGCCTGGAGTGTTTCTCGAATAGTGGGAGGAGGAAGAGATACGCAGTATTTT. Its protein product is CAWSVSRIVGGGRDTQYF.

On this clone: In the same sample, other DNA sequences code for this CDR3. This chain links TRBV7-9 with TRBJ2-1; possibly TRBD2 for D (6 bases). The CDR3 spans 14 residues. Germline loops: CDR1 SEHNR, CDR2 FQNEAQ (reference sequence). V was trimmed by 3 bases and J by 3 bases, leaving 9 bases between them. The CDR3 region has the DNA TGTGCCAGCAGCTTTCGGGGGAGCTACAATGAGCAGTTCTTC. This sequence encodes CASSFRGSYNEQFF. Full variable domain (outside the CDR3, taken from reference TRBV7-9 and TRBJ2-1): DTGVSQNPRHKITKRGQNVTFRCDPISEHNRLYWYRQTLGQGPEFLTYFQNEAQLEKSRLLSDRFSAERPKGSFSTLEIQRTEQGDSAMYLCASSFRGSYNEQFFGPGTRLTVL.

CDR3 sequence: CAISESAPAEQYF. Here the CDR3 DNA reads TGTGCCATCAGTGAGTCCGCCCCGGCTGAGCAGTACTTC. This sequence joins TRBV10-3 and TRBJ2-5; no clear D gene. Germline CDR1 ENHRY, CDR2 SYGVKD. The germline V and J ends were trimmed by 0 bases and 11 bases, with 13 bases remaining between them. CDR3 length: 13 residues.

The chain links TRBV30 to TRBJ1-4; a possible D gene is TRBD1 (5 bases). In germline, CDR1 is GTSNPN, CDR2 SVGIG (reference sequence). This CDR3 has 13 amino acids. The V end was cut by 8 bases, the J end by 8 bases, with 18 bases between. CDR3 sequence (DNA): TGTGCCAGCCGTGGGGGTCTGCGGGAAAAACTGTTTTTT. Amino acid sequence: CASRGGLREKLFF.

In regard to this clone: The sample has other DNA sequences that encode this CDR3 too. The V call is TRBV29-1, the J call TRBJ2-7; possibly TRBD2 for D (5 bases). V was clipped by 4 bases and J by 2 bases, with 6 bases between them. Germline CDR1 is SQVTM and CDR2 is ANQGSEA. This CDR3 region has 11 residues. This CDR3 is CSVVGTYEQYF. DNA for the CDR3: TGCAGCGTTGTCGGGACCTACGAGCAGTACTTC.

The chain is built from TRBV25-1 and TRBJ1-6; no definite D call. CDR3 length: 12 amino acids. V lost 6 bases to trimming and J lost 9 bases, with 9 bases between them. The germline V gene encodes CDR1 MGHDK and CDR2 SYGVNS. CDR3 in DNA: TGTGCCAGCAGGGTCTCTTCTTCACCCCTCCACTTT. It specifies CASRVSSSPLHF.

About this clone itself: The same CDR3 can be traced to other DNA sequences in this sample. J is TRBJ1-5 and V is TRBV28; TRBD1 matches at 8 bases. CDR3 length equals 15 residues. Trimming removed 4 bases from V and 3 bases from J; junction bases left unmatched: 5. CDR1 is MDHEN and CDR2 is SYDVKM in the germline V gene. The DNA of the CDR3 is TGTGCCAGCAGTTCAGGACAGGGCGTCAATCAGCCCCAGCATTTT. It specifies CASSSGQGVNQPQHF.

A word on this clone: The sample holds other DNA sequences that translate to the same CDR3. The V call is TRBV10-1, the J call TRBJ2-3, with 8 bases fitting TRBD1. V gave up 4 bases and J gave up 3 bases; unmatched junction bases: 0. The CDR3 totals 13 residues. Germline V CDR1 and CDR2: WNHNN, SYGVQD (reference sequence). This chain's CDR3 is CASSGQGTDTQYF. The DNA for the CDR3 is TGCGCCAGCAGTGGACAGGGGACAGATACGCAGTATTTT.

The chain uses TRBV5-6 and TRBJ1-2, with D tentatively TRBD1 (6 bases). There are 14 residues in the CDR3. V was pared by 0 bases and J by 4 bases, with 10 bases between. From germline, CDR1 is SGHDT and CDR2 YYEEEE. The CDR3 sequence: CASSLGTAIYGYTF. In DNA form, the CDR3 reads TGTGCCAGCAGCTTGGGGACAGCGATCTATGGCTACACCTTC.

This rearrangement joins TRBV30 to TRBJ2-5, with D perhaps matching TRBD1 (6 bases). Germline CDR1 and CDR2: GTSNPN and SVGIG (reference sequence). The V and J ends lost 1 base and 4 bases respectively, with 13 bases between them. The CDR3 extends over 14 amino acids. The CDR3 sequence: CAWSEMVRGETQYF. CDR3 DNA: TGTGCCTGGAGTGAAATGGTCAGGGGAGAGACCCAGTACTTC.

The chain recombines TRBV27 with TRBJ1-1; D uncertain. Germline CDR1 is MNHEY and CDR2 is SMNVEV (reference sequence). This CDR3 region has 13 residues. Trimming pared 2 bases from V and 6 bases from J, leaving 10 bases between. CDR3: CASSLGGRAEAFF. CDR3 sequence (DNA): TGTGCCAGCAGTTTAGGAGGTCGGGCTGAAGCTTTCTTT.

The chain combines TRBV25-1 with TRBJ2-5, with D tentatively TRBD1 (5 bases). V was trimmed by 5 bases and J by 5 bases, leaving 15 bases between them. Germline lookup yields CDR1 MGHDK and CDR2 SYGVNS. The CDR3 covers 14 residues. The CDR3: CASSPRQGSETQYF. The CDR3 DNA reads TGTGCCAGCAGTCCCCGGCAGGGTAGCGAGACCCAGTACTTC.

This sequence joins TRBV5-4 and TRBJ2-1; D may correspond to TRBD1 or TRBD2 (5 bases each). Germline V gene sequence: CDR1 SGHNT, CDR2 YYREEE (reference sequence). V lost 1 base to trimming and J lost 9 bases, with 20 bases between them. There are 16 residues in the CDR3. The CDR3 spells CASSLPGTPSRSEQFF. The CDR3 coding sequence is TGTGCCAGCAGCTTGCCTGGGACCCCCAGTAGGTCTGAGCAGTTCTTC.

This chain connects TRBV11-2 to TRBJ1-1; a weak D match, TRBD1 (5 bases). With 7 bases removed from V and 0 bases from J, the gap between germline ends came to 18 bases. CDR3 length: 16 residues. Germline V gene sequence: CDR1 SGHAT, CDR2 FQNNGV. The CDR3 DNA reads as TGTGCCAGCATGGGGGGAGCCTGGGTGATGAACACTGAAGCTTTCTTT. Translated: CASMGGAWVMNTEAFF.

The chain joins TRBV6-5 to TRBJ2-7; D remains unclear. Germline assignment: CDR1 MNHEY and CDR2 SVGAGI. The CDR3 is 15 residues long. Trimming stripped 6 bases from V and 7 bases from J, with 22 bases between. This CDR3 is CASRPALVDPEEQYF. The CDR3 DNA reads as TGTGCCAGCAGACCTGCCCTAGTGGACCCCGAGGAGCAGTACTTC.

The genes are TRBV4-3 and TRBJ1-1, with D unresolved. The CDR3 contains 13 residues. V gave up 0 bases and J gave up 11 bases, with 13 bases separating them. CDR1 and CDR2 (germline): LGHNA, YSLEER. In DNA, the CDR3 is TGCGCCAGCAGCCAAGATCTGGGATCGAAGGCTTTCTTT. Translated, it gives CASSQDLGSKAFF.

V is TRBV4-1 and J is TRBJ1-6; 10 bases map to TRBD1. Trimming took 4 bases from V and 8 from J; bases not matched to a gene: 5. The CDR3 sequence is 15 residues long. The germline gives CDR1 MGHRA, CDR2 YSYEKL. CDR3 bases: TGCGCCAGCAGCCTCCGCGGGACAGGGGATTCACCCCTCCACTTT. Its translation is CASSLRGTGDSPLHF.

This rearrangement joins TRBV6-5 to TRBJ1-2, with D uncertain. Trimming took off 0 bases at V and 1 base at J, with 9 bases between the two ends. This CDR3 has 15 residues. CDR1 is MNHEY and CDR2 is SVGAGI in the germline V gene. The CDR3 nucleotides read TGTGCCAGCAGTTACTCGACGCGGCTTAACTATGGCTACACCTTC. Residues: CASSYSTRLNYGYTF.

The chain couples TRBV7-9 to TRBJ2-5, with D unclear. Trimming took off 1 base at V and 4 bases at J, with 16 bases between the two ends. Germline CDR1 reads SEHNR; CDR2 reads FQNEAQ (reference sequence). This CDR3 is 16 amino acids long. CDR3 DNA: TGTGCCAGCAGCTTAGTCGGCTACCCAACCGGAGAGACCCAGTACTTC. Amino acids: CASSLVGYPTGETQYF.

Worth noting for this clone: Other DNA sequences within the sample encode an identical CDR3. The V call is TRBV7-2, the J call TRBJ2-3, with 7 bases lining up with TRBD1. The CDR3 spans 14 residues. The germline gives CDR1 SGHTA, CDR2 FQGNSA. J was trimmed by 4 bases and V by 4 bases; bases with no gene match: 5. The CDR3 here is CASSSRTGPDTQYF. The CDR3, as DNA: TGTGCCAGCAGCTCAAGGACAGGTCCAGATACGCAGTATTTT.

This chain connects TRBV5-1 to TRBJ1-2; possibly TRBD1 for D (5 bases). Germline CDR1 and CDR2: SGHRS and YFSETQ. The germline V and J ends were trimmed by 4 bases and 10 bases, with 11 bases remaining between them. This CDR3 is built from 11 residues. The CDR3 sequence is CASSADKAYTF. CDR3 bases: TGCGCCAGCAGCGCGGACAAGGCCTACACCTTC.

The genes are TRBV27 and TRBJ2-4; a weak D match, TRBD1 (6 bases). This CDR3 contains 15 residues. Trimming took off 6 bases at V and 2 bases at J, with 14 bases between the two ends. Germline loops: CDR1 MNHEY, CDR2 SMNVEV (reference sequence). This chain's CDR3 is CASSSGQQTKNIQYF. Here the CDR3 DNA reads TGTGCCAGCAGCTCGGGACAACAAACCAAAAACATTCAGTACTTC.

This chain links TRBV11-2 with TRBJ2-7; either TRBD1 or TRBD2 may supply D (5 bases each). Trimming removed 0 bases at V and 9 bases at J, with 21 bases between. The germline V gene encodes CDR1 SGHAT and CDR2 FQNNGV. This CDR3 is 16 amino acids long. The CDR3, as DNA: TGTGCCAGCAGCTTAGAGGGCGCCCACGGGCGAGGGACGCAGTACTTC. Its translation: CASSLEGAHGRGTQYF.

This chain uses TRBV6-1 with TRBJ1-2, with D unclear. The CDR3 sequence is 14 residues long. Trimming pared 8 bases from V and 3 bases from J, leaving 16 bases between. CDR1 is MNHNS, CDR2 SASEGT, per germline. CDR3 nucleotide sequence: TGTGCCAGCTACCCTGGAGACTCCTACTATGGCTACACCTTC. As protein: CASYPGDSYYGYTF.